This entry features one T cell receptor (beta chain) sequence. This entry belongs to a study of blood T cell repertoires in COVID-19. Method: immunoSEQ multiplex PCR; TCRdb's copy keeps in-frame clones and lacks some. The table includes a few hundred thousand clones, roughly nine tenths detected once. Assignment of participants to cohorts was predicated upon participant-reported clinical history. Looked up from germline, CDR1 is SGDLS and CDR2 is YYNGEE. V lost 3 bases and J lost 7; bases outside the gene matches: 4. CDR3 size: 14 residues. The specimen was PBMCs or T cells enriched from blood (not recorded which). This chain connects TRBV9 to TRBJ2-3; 11 nucleotides align to TRBD2. The TCR comes from a woman aged 60-75 years who had recovered from COVID-19. CDR3 in DNA: TGTGCCAGCAGCGCCTCTAGCGGGGGGAATACGCAGTATTTT. It translates to CASSASSGGNTQYF.